This T cell receptor beta chain was sequenced for a study of T cells in Graves' hyperthyroidism and ophthalmopathy. Exclusion followed for patients with uncontrolled infection, other autoimmune disease, pregnancy or lactation. This CDR3 has 14 residues. The germline CDR1 and CDR2 sequences are LNHDA and SQIVND (reference sequence). Of note for this clonotype: The junction differs from germline at one of its ends, possibly a read error.

Amplified TCR beta CDR3 regions derived from RNA transcripts. When the TCR CDR3 underwent first-round RT-PCR, the HTBI primer set was used. TCRdb fed the multiplex PCR reads into MiXCR, producing one record per CDR3 protein. The sample lists tens of thousands of distinct CDR3 sequences, around 48% occurring once. Material for sequencing was blood. The rearrangement uses TRBV19 and TRBJ2-3; D uncertain. The TCR sequence derives from a woman in her thirties with Graves' ophthalmopathy. The CDR3 DNA is TGTGCCAGTAGTGGGGTGGGCCTCACAGATACGCTGTATTTT. Residues: CASSGVGLTDTLYF. Together with reference TRBV19 and TRBJ2-3, the CDR3 gives the full variable domain: DGGITQSPKYLFRKEGQNVTLSCEQNLNHDAMYWYRQDPGQGLRLIYYSQIVNDFQKGDIAEGYSVSREKKESFPLTVTSAQKNPTAFYLCASSGVGLTDTLYFGPGTRLTVL.